The 30 T cell receptor beta chains in this list originate from one sample, sequenced in a study of beta chain features in type 1 diabetes (dated by TCRdb to 2016 to 2018). General conclusions and limits of the study: A moderate but significant shortening of TCRB CDR3 length was observed in type 1 diabetes patients in all four CD4+ subsets.

These receptors lack a known antigen. The library came from the immunoSEQ multiplex PCR assay. All of the isolated RNA was reverse transcribed with the High Capacity cDNA Reverse Transcription Kit, so expressed TCRB transcripts were sequenced. TCRdb provides this immuneACCESS table in a form limited to in-frame rearrangements. Some clones are lacking; in checked studies, under half of them reflect an unresolved V gene, and why the rest are absent is not known. Recorded for this sample are 640,000 or so clones; around an eighth of them occurred a single time. 0.022% of the sample rests with the top ten. The specimen was naive CD4+ T cells from blood. What the cell subset or site label conveys for this sample: true naive CD4+ T cells. Receptor source: a man aged 18 to 30 with type 1 diabetes.

The chain combines TRBV5-1 with TRBJ1-4, with 7 bases lining up with TRBD1. Germline assignment: CDR1 SGHRS and CDR2 YFSETQ. The length of the CDR3 is 14 residues. V gave up 5 bases and J gave up 8 bases; unmatched junction bases: 9. The DNA of the CDR3 is TGCGCCAGCAGTGACGACAGGGTAGACGAAAAACTGTTTTTT. This encodes CASSDDRVDEKLFF.

This clone has just a few counts. The chain uses TRBV5-1 and TRBJ2-1; D remains ambiguous. CDR1 and CDR2 from the germline V gene are SGHRS and YFSETQ. Trimming stripped 0 bases from V and 10 bases from J, with 5 bases between. This CDR3 is built from 11 residues. CDR3 DNA: TGCGCCAGCAGCTTGGCTGCAGAGCAGTTCTTC. Its translation is CASSLAAEQFF. Filled out from reference TRBV5-1 and TRBJ2-1, the complete variable domain reads KAGVTQTPRYLIKTRGQQVTLSCSPISGHRSVSWYQQTPGQGLQFLFEYFSETQRNKGNFPGRFSGRQFSNSRSEMNVSTLELGDSALYLCASSLAAEQFFGPGTRLTVL.

V usage is TRBV14 and J usage is TRBJ2-3; 14 nucleotides agree with TRBD2. Germline CDR1 reads SGHDN; CDR2 reads FVKESK. The CDR3 spans 18 residues. V trimming: 4 bases; J trimming: 3 bases; junction bases outside the gene matches: 9. The CDR3 protein is CASSPLGTSGGATDTQYF. In nucleotides, the CDR3 is TGTGCCAGCAGCCCGCTGGGGACTAGCGGGGGAGCTACAGATACGCAGTATTTT. Using reference TRBV14 and TRBJ2-3 for the parts outside the CDR3, the full variable domain is EAGVTQFPSHSVIEKGQTVTLRCDPISGHDNLYWYRRVMGKEIKFLLHFVKESKQDESGMPNNRFLAERTGGTYSTLKVQPAELEDSGVYFCASSPLGTSGGATDTQYFGPGTRLTVL.

The rearrangement links TRBV11-2 to TRBJ2-6; D not resolved. The CDR3 runs to 16 residues. The V end lost 2 bases, the J end lost 0 bases, and 8 bases lay between the germline ends. CDR1 is SGHAT, CDR2 FQNNGV, per germline. The CDR3 reads CASSLISSSGANVLTF. CDR3 sequence (DNA): TGTGCCAGCAGCTTAATTAGCAGCTCTGGGGCCAACGTCCTGACTTTC.

The chain employs TRBV11-3 and TRBJ1-1, with D possibly TRBD1 on 6 matching bases. This CDR3 has 14 amino acids. V lost 5 bases and J 1 base, leaving 11 bases between the germline ends. Germline values: CDR1 SGHNT, CDR2 YENEEA. This CDR3 is CASSHGQKNTEAFF. CDR3 sequence (DNA): TGTGCCAGCAGCCACGGACAGAAGAACACTGAAGCTTTCTTT.

Only a few counts were recorded for this clone. The rearrangement links TRBV2 to TRBJ2-5; 7 bases align to TRBD1. Germline loops: CDR1 SNHLY, CDR2 FYNNEI. The CDR3 loop spans 12 amino acids. Trimming at V came to 10 bases and at J to 4 bases, leaving 6 bases not matched to a gene. As DNA, the CDR3 is TGTGCCATCCAGGGGGTTGGAGAGACCCAGTACTTC. This gives the protein CAIQGVGETQYF.

This clone was detected only once. The chain has TRBV7-2 and TRBJ2-7; 11 positions agree with TRBD1. The CDR3 runs to 16 residues. Germline lookup yields CDR1 SGHTA and CDR2 FQGNSA. V shed 1 base and J 10 bases; nucleotides not matched to a gene: 12. This CDR3 reads CASSLDETGTGGFQYF. CDR3 DNA sequence: TGTGCCAGCAGCTTAGACGAAACCGGGACAGGGGGTTTCCAGTACTTC.

This clone was counted between two and nine times. The same CDR3 also results from other DNA sequences found in this sample. The chain employs TRBV7-2 and TRBJ1-4; D ambiguous. The CDR3 spans 14 residues. Germline CDR1 SGHTA, CDR2 FQGNSA. V dropped 3 bases and J dropped 5 bases, with 10 bases sitting between them. In DNA form, the CDR3 reads TGTGCCAGCAGCTTGCGCAGAGGGAATGAAAAACTGTTTTTT. This encodes CASSLRRGNEKLFF. Variable domain in full (rest from reference TRBV7-2 and TRBJ1-4): GAGVSQSPSNKVTEKGKDVELRCDPISGHTALYWYRQSLGQGLEFLIYFQGNSAPDKSGLPSDRFSAERTGGSVSTLTIQRTQQEDSAVYLCASSLRRGNEKLFFGSGTQLSVL.

This chain connects TRBV6-6 to TRBJ2-5; TRBD2 might be the D (5 bases). V lost 6 bases, J lost 2 bases, and 10 bases lay in between. The CDR3 has 13 amino acids. The germline gives CDR1 MNHNY, CDR2 SVGAGI (reference sequence). The CDR3 here is CASRSGVQETQYF. DNA of the CDR3: TGTGCCAGCAGGAGCGGAGTACAAGAGACCCAGTACTTC.

This clone has only a few counts. The chain is built from TRBV7-2 and TRBJ1-1, with 7 bases aligning to TRBD1. J was trimmed by 3 bases and V by 4 bases; bases with no gene match: 8. The CDR3 totals 15 residues. From germline, CDR1 is SGHTA and CDR2 FQGNSA. CDR3 sequence (DNA): TGTGCCAGCAGCTCCTGGAGGGGGCGGGACACTGAAGCTTTCTTT. It translates to CASSSWRGRDTEAFF.

The CDR3 protein is CASRDRAMNTEAFF. The CDR3 DNA reads TGTGCCAGCAGGGACCGGGCGATGAACACTGAAGCTTTCTTT. This chain uses TRBV6-1 with TRBJ1-1; unclear D gene. Germline lookup yields CDR1 MNHNS and CDR2 SASEGT. V shed 6 bases and J shed 0 bases, with 11 bases lying between them. This CDR3 has 14 residues.

This rearrangement joins TRBV7-9 to TRBJ1-2; perhaps TRBD1 as D (5 bases). With 5 bases removed from V and 7 bases from J, the gap between germline ends came to 14 bases. In germline, CDR1 is SEHNR, CDR2 FQNEAQ (reference sequence). The CDR3 extends over 13 amino acids. For the CDR3, the DNA is TGTGCCAGCAGCGTTAACCCTCAGGGTGGCTACACCTTC. This translates into CASSVNPQGGYTF.

The CDR3 coding sequence is TGTGCCACCAGCGGCGGGACAGGGGCGTCCTATGGCTACACCTTC. Its protein product is CATSGGTGASYGYTF. The V call is TRBV15, the J call TRBJ1-2; 10 nucleotides match TRBD1. The CDR3 extends over 15 amino acids. Germline V gives CDR1 LNHNV, CDR2 YYDKDF (reference sequence). J lost 4 bases, V lost 5 bases, and 7 bases had no gene match. The variable domain in full, completed from reference TRBV15 and TRBJ1-2, reads DAMVIQNPRYQVTQFGKPVTLSCSQTLNHNVMYWYQQKSSQAPKLLFHYYDKDFNNEADTPDNFQSRRPNTSFCFLDIRSPGLGDTAMYLCATSGGTGASYGYTFGSGTRLTVV.

This clone turned up a few times. The chain carries TRBV7-9 and TRBJ1-5; 8 nucleotides align to TRBD1. This CDR3 has 14 amino acids. The V gene's germline CDR1 is SEHNR and CDR2 FQNEAQ (reference sequence). V trimming: 4 bases; J trimming: 5 bases; junction bases outside the gene matches: 4. CDR3: CASSWGQDDQPQHF. The CDR3 bases are TGTGCCAGCAGCTGGGGACAGGACGATCAGCCCCAGCATTTT.

This chain connects TRBV29-1 to TRBJ2-3; the D gene is possibly TRBD2 (7 bases). The CDR3 extends over 17 amino acids. Germline V lookup: CDR1 SQVTM, CDR2 ANQGSEA. V was shortened by 7 bases and J by 2 bases, with 25 bases between the two germline ends. This CDR3 is CSAGSGGASLDTDTQYF. The CDR3 coding sequence is TGCAGCGCTGGGAGTGGGGGGGCTTCTCTGGACACAGATACGCAGTATTTT.

The J gene is TRBJ2-1, the V gene TRBV5-1, with 9 bases that match TRBD1. CDR3 size: 14 residues. Germline CDR1 is SGHRS and CDR2 is YFSETQ. The V and J ends lost 4 bases and 6 bases, in that order; junction bases with no gene match: 5. Here the CDR3 DNA reads TGCGCCAGCAGCAGGACAGGGGCCCTCAATGAGCAGTTCTTC. It is translated as CASSRTGALNEQFF.

The chain carries TRBV9 and TRBJ1-2; 7 positions agree with TRBD1. The germline CDR1 and CDR2 sequences are SGDLS and YYNGEE. The CDR3 has 14 amino acids. J gave up 5 bases and V 3 bases, and 7 bases lay outside the gene matches. The DNA of the CDR3 is TGTGCCAGCAGCGGAGGGGGACAGCCATATGGCTACACCTTC. It specifies CASSGGGQPYGYTF.

This chain links TRBV4-1 with TRBJ1-5; possibly TRBD1 for D (6 bases). The CDR3 has 15 amino acids. Germline CDR1 is MGHRA and CDR2 is YSYEKL. Trimming removed 2 bases at V and 3 bases at J, with 11 bases between. As DNA, the CDR3 is TGCGCCAGCAGCCAACTCGGACAGTTCAATCAGCCCCAGCATTTT. This sequence encodes CASSQLGQFNQPQHF.

The CDR3 DNA reads as TGTGCCAGCAGCTTAGAAGGTGGCTATGGCTACACCTTC. Protein sequence: CASSLEGGYGYTF. The chain couples TRBV7-2 to TRBJ1-2; D remains ambiguous. CDR3 length: 13 amino acids. Trimming removed 1 base from V and 4 bases from J, with 7 bases in between. Germline V gives CDR1 SGHTA, CDR2 FQGNSA.

The chain couples TRBV9 to TRBJ1-6; D gene unclear. The CDR3 extends over 13 amino acids. The ends were cut back, 6 bases at V and 5 bases at J, with 9 bases in the middle. CDR1 SGDLS and CDR2 YYNGEE come from the germline V gene. The CDR3 bases are TGTGCCAGCACGGGCCCGAATAATTCACCCCTCCACTTT. It specifies CASTGPNNSPLHF. Supplemented by reference TRBV9 and TRBJ1-6, the full variable domain reads DSGVTQTPKHLITATGQRVTLRCSPRSGDLSVYWYQQSLDQGLQFLIQYYNGEERAKGNILERFSAQQFPDLHSELNLSSLELGDSALYFCASTGPNNSPLHFGNGTRLTVT.

This clone was counted between two and nine times. This rearrangement joins TRBV11-3 to TRBJ2-1; D gene unclear. With 3 bases removed from V and 6 bases from J, the gap between germline ends came to 9 bases. Looked up from germline, CDR1 is SGHNT and CDR2 is YENEEA. The CDR3 has 13 amino acids. The CDR3 bases are TGTGCCAGCAGCTTCTTTGCCCGCAATGAGCAGTTCTTC. It codes for CASSFFARNEQFF. The complete variable domain, with remaining parts taken from reference TRBV11-3 and TRBJ2-1, reads EAGVVQSPRYKIIEKKQPVAFWCNPISGHNTLYWYLQNLGQGPELLIRYENEEAVDDSQLPKDRFSAERLKGVDSTLKIQPAELGDSAVYLCASSFFARNEQFFGPGTRLTVL.

This clone was counted between two and nine times. The chain employs TRBV9 and TRBJ1-1; D is perhaps TRBD1 (6 bases). This CDR3 comprises 16 residues. Germline assignment: CDR1 SGDLS and CDR2 YYNGEE. The V gene lost 0 bases and the J gene lost 3 bases, with 15 bases spanning the gap. The CDR3, as DNA: TGTGCCAGCAGCGTAGCTGCAAGGGGGGGAGACACTGAAGCTTTCTTT. Amino acids: CASSVAARGGDTEAFF.

The chain is built from TRBV7-3 and TRBJ2-6, with unresolved D. The V end was cut by 4 bases, the J end by 0 bases, with 13 bases between. Germline-derived CDR1 and CDR2 are SGHTA and FQGTGA. The CDR3 spans 17 residues. The CDR3 DNA reads as TGTGCCAGCAGCTCCCCCTACCTCAGCTCTGGGGCCAACGTCCTGACTTTC. Its protein is CASSSPYLSSGANVLTF.

This clone was picked up a small number of times. The chain has TRBV6-5 and TRBJ1-2; D unclear. Trimming removed 0 bases from V and 2 bases from J, with 4 bases in between. The CDR3 is made up of 13 amino acids. Germline loops: CDR1 MNHEY, CDR2 SVGAGI. The CDR3, as DNA: TGTGCCAGCAGTTACTCCGAGAACTATGGCTACACCTTC. It translates to CASSYSENYGYTF.

The rearrangement joins TRBV5-1 to TRBJ2-3; D possibly matches TRBD1 or TRBD2 (5 bases each). V was trimmed by 6 bases and J by 0 bases, leaving 26 bases between them. This CDR3 is 19 amino acids long. Germline CDR1 is SGHRS and CDR2 is YFSETQ. The CDR3 sequence is CASTRTTYVDWGSTDTQYF. In DNA, the CDR3 is TGCGCCAGCACCCGCACCACCTACGTGGATTGGGGGAGCACAGATACGCAGTATTTT.

This chain uses TRBV18 with TRBJ2-5; D gene unclear. The CDR3 contains 15 residues. CDR1 KGHSH and CDR2 LQKENI come from the germline V gene. Trimming shortened V by 1 base and J by 1 base, and 10 bases separated the two germline ends. CDR3 loop: CASSPLATTQETQYF. CDR3 bases: TGTGCCAGCTCACCACTGGCAACGACCCAAGAGACCCAGTACTTC.

The chain has TRBV28 and TRBJ1-4; D gene uncertain. Germline values: CDR1 MDHEN, CDR2 SYDVKM. There are 13 residues in the CDR3. V shed 7 bases and J shed 0 bases, with 6 bases lying between them. The CDR3 DNA is TGTGCCAGCATCGGGACAACTAATGAAAAACTGTTTTTT. This translates into CASIGTTNEKLFF. The full variable domain, with the rest looked up from reference TRBV28 and TRBJ1-4, is DVKVTQSSRYLVKRTGEKVFLECVQDMDHENMFWYRQDPGLGLRLIYFSYDVKMKEKGDIPEGYSVSREKKERFSLILESASTNQTSMYLCASIGTTNEKLFFGSGTQLSVL.

This chain links TRBV2 with TRBJ2-7, with 8 nucleotides matching TRBD2. V gave up 8 bases and J gave up 0 bases; unmatched junction bases: 9. Germline CDR1 SNHLY, CDR2 FYNNEI. CDR3 length: 15 residues. The CDR3: CASRQDSGSSYEQYF. The CDR3 coding sequence is TGTGCCAGCCGGCAGGACAGCGGGAGCTCCTACGAGCAGTACTTC.

This clone has more than one count but fewer than ten. The chain employs TRBV4-1 and TRBJ1-1; D gene uncertain. This CDR3 comprises 15 residues. V was pared by 0 bases and J by 3 bases, with 11 bases between. CDR1 MGHRA and CDR2 YSYEKL come from the germline V gene. Here the CDR3 reads CASSQDDQLHTEAFF. The CDR3 coding sequence is TGCGCCAGCAGCCAAGATGACCAGCTACACACTGAAGCTTTCTTT.

The chain is built from TRBV6-5 and TRBJ1-1; D remains unclear. The CDR3 spans 14 residues. The germline V and J ends were trimmed by 2 bases and 3 bases, with 10 bases remaining between them. Looked up from germline, CDR1 is MNHEY and CDR2 is SVGAGI. CDR3 coding DNA: TGTGCCAGCAGTTACCCCGGGAGGGACACTGAAGCTTTCTTT. Amino acid sequence: CASSYPGRDTEAFF.